One and the same sample provided the 32 T cell receptor beta chains below, sequenced in a study of shared clonotypes between healthy human individuals. The repertoire was sequenced with immunoSEQ multiplex PCR; TCRdb's copy has only in-frame clones and lacks some. This sample carries about 1 million clones, around 75% of them seen once, and the ten largest clones take about 1.5%. The sequencing input was memory CD4+ T cells sorted from blood. Sample subset: CD45RA-negative fraction. The origin of the receptors is a man between 18 and 35 years old in good health.

The rearrangement links TRBV18 to TRBJ1-5; D is undetermined. CDR1 and CDR2 (germline): KGHSH, LQKENI. The CDR3 has 14 residues. V was cut by 5 bases and J by 1 base, with 9 bases left in between. CDR3 DNA sequence: TGTGCCAGCTCATACATGGAAAGCAATCAGCCCCAGCATTTT. It is translated as CASSYMESNQPQHF.

The chain recombines TRBV7-2 with TRBJ1-1; maybe TRBD1 (6 bases). Trimming shortened V by 1 base and J by 7 bases, and 13 bases separated the two germline ends. Germline CDR1 and CDR2: SGHTA and FQGNSA. The CDR3 has 14 amino acids. This chain's CDR3 is CASSLDRETGEAFF. CDR3 coding DNA: TGTGCCAGCAGCTTAGACAGGGAAACAGGTGAAGCTTTCTTT.

A remark on this clone: The CDR3 end shows no conserved phenylalanine or tryptophan, and so a read error is likely. This rearrangement joins TRBV28 to TRBJ1-2; D is ambiguous. V gave up 10 bases and J gave up 1 base, with 13 bases separating them. Germline CDR1 reads MDHEN; CDR2 reads SYDVKM. CDR3 length: 13 amino acids. The CDR3 loop reads CATSMSINYGYTL. The CDR3 region has the DNA TGTGCCACCAGCATGTCGATTAACTATGGCTACACCCTC.

This sequence joins TRBV5-1 and TRBJ1-4, with 7 nucleotides matching TRBD1. J lost 0 bases, V lost 0 bases, and 2 bases had no gene match. CDR1 SGHRS and CDR2 YFSETQ come from the germline V gene. The CDR3 contains 16 residues. Here the CDR3 reads CASSLAGQATNEKLFF. The CDR3 nucleotides read TGCGCCAGCAGCTTGGCCGGACAGGCAACTAATGAAAAACTGTTTTTT.

A note on this clone: The same CDR3 arises from other DNA sequences in this sample as well. This chain uses TRBV11-3 with TRBJ2-7; D gene unclear. The CDR3 is 13 amino acids. Germline V CDR1 and CDR2: SGHNT, YENEEA. V lost 1 base and J lost 3, with 7 bases in between. Written as DNA, the CDR3 is TGTGCCAGCAGCTTAGGTGGAGTCTACGAGCAGTACTTC. This codes for CASSLGGVYEQYF.

The V and J genes are TRBV19 and TRBJ1-5, with D maybe TRBD1 (5 bases). CDR1 is LNHDA and CDR2 is SQIVND in the germline V gene (reference sequence). Between the trimmed V and J ends, which lost 3 bases and 7 bases, there was a span of 13 bases. The CDR3 is 14 residues long. This CDR3 reads CASSIEGQGQPQHF. CDR3 nucleotides: TGTGCCAGTAGTATCGAAGGGCAGGGACAGCCCCAGCATTTT.

V gene TRBV5-6 combines with J gene TRBJ2-7; TRBD2 agrees at 11 bases. Trimming took 2 bases from V and 3 from J; bases not matched to a gene: 1. The CDR3 length is 14 residues. The germline gives CDR1 SGHDT, CDR2 YYEEEE. The CDR3 loop reads CASSLLAGDYEQYF. CDR3 DNA sequence: TGTGCCAGCAGCTTACTAGCGGGGGACTACGAGCAGTACTTC.

The V and J genes are TRBV5-6 and TRBJ1-5; 8 bases agree with TRBD1. Germline V gene sequence: CDR1 SGHDT, CDR2 YYEEEE. The CDR3 is 14 residues long. The J segment lost 4 bases and the V segment lost 4 bases, leaving 4 bases of the junction unmatched. The CDR3 coding sequence is TGTGCCAGCAGCCCTGGACAGGGTAATCAGCCCCAGCATTTT. Its translation: CASSPGQGNQPQHF.

This clone was seen a handful of times. The rearrangement joins TRBV5-1 to TRBJ1-1; D might be TRBD1 (6 bases). Looked up from germline, CDR1 is SGHRS and CDR2 is YFSETQ. This CDR3 is built from 16 residues. Trimming took 0 bases from V and 1 from J, leaving 13 bases between them. CDR3 coding DNA: TGCGCCAGCAGCTTGGACAGGGCGCAAACGAACACTGAAGCTTTCTTT. This gives the protein CASSLDRAQTNTEAFF.

The CDR3 spells CASKPNSYNEQFF. CDR3 nucleotide sequence: TGCGCCAGCAAGCCGAACTCCTACAATGAGCAGTTCTTC. The rearrangement uses TRBV5-1 and TRBJ2-1; D gene ambiguous. The germline V and J ends were trimmed by 6 bases and 0 bases, with 7 bases remaining between them. Germline CDR1 is SGHRS and CDR2 is YFSETQ. The CDR3 runs 13 residues. The whole variable domain, remainder taken from reference TRBV5-1 and TRBJ2-1, is KAGVTQTPRYLIKTRGQQVTLSCSPISGHRSVSWYQQTPGQGLQFLFEYFSETQRNKGNFPGRFSGRQFSNSRSEMNVSTLELGDSALYLCASKPNSYNEQFFGPGTRLTVL.

The chain carries TRBV6-6 and TRBJ1-2; the D is unclear. V was trimmed by 6 bases and J by 2 bases, leaving 7 bases between them. CDR3 length: 12 residues. Germline-derived CDR1 and CDR2 are MNHNY and SVGAGI (reference sequence). The CDR3 DNA reads TGTGCCAGCAGGTCAGAGAACTATGGCTACACCTTC. It translates to CASRSENYGYTF.

V gene TRBV13 combines with J gene TRBJ1-1, with D maybe TRBD1 (6 bases). Per germline, CDR1 PRHDT and CDR2 FYEKMQ (reference sequence). The CDR3 contains 12 residues. Between the trimmed V and J ends, which lost 5 bases and 11 bases, there was a span of 15 bases. The CDR3 protein is CASSTNRAEAFF. CDR3 DNA: TGTGCCAGCAGCACTAACAGGGCAGAGGCTTTCTTT.

As for this clone: A read error is the likely source, as a far larger clone sits one nucleotide away. The V and J genes are TRBV25-1 and TRBJ1-1; 8 nucleotides line up with TRBD1. Germline CDR1 reads MGHDK; CDR2 reads SYGVNS. V shed 6 bases and J 2 bases; nucleotides not matched to a gene: 2. The CDR3 spans 13 residues. CDR3 protein: CASRGQGNTEAFF. The CDR3 nucleotides read TGTGCCAGCAGAGGACAGGGAAACACTGAAGCTTTCTTT.

The V gene is TRBV7-2, the J gene TRBJ2-1, with no clear D. Germline V gene data show CDR1 as SGHTA and CDR2 as FQGNSA. V was trimmed by 3 bases and J by 0 bases, leaving 9 bases between them. This CDR3 is 15 amino acids long. This CDR3 reads CASSFELRSYNEQFF. The CDR3 region has the DNA TGTGCCAGCAGCTTTGAGTTGCGCTCCTACAATGAGCAGTTCTTC.

The rearrangement joins TRBV4-2 to TRBJ1-2, with D possibly being TRBD1 (6 bases). Trimming removed 2 bases at V and 5 bases at J, with 12 bases between. The CDR3 has 14 amino acids. CDR1 and CDR2 from the germline V gene are LGHNA and YNFKEQ. The CDR3 nucleotides are TGTGCCAGCAGCCAAACCGGGGGGGCTTATGGCTACACCTTC. It specifies CASSQTGGAYGYTF.

V and J are TRBV10-2 and TRBJ2-3; D is unresolved. The CDR3 runs to 11 residues. From germline, CDR1 is WSHSY and CDR2 SAAADI. Trimming removed 8 bases at V and 2 bases at J, with 5 bases between. The CDR3 DNA sequence: TGCGCCAGCTCATACACAGATACGCAGTATTTT. As protein: CASSYTDTQYF.

This clone was seen a few times. V and J are TRBV5-1 and TRBJ2-5; tentatively, D is TRBD1 (6 bases). CDR3 length equals 15 residues. V was shortened by 3 bases and J by 1 base, with 13 bases between the two germline ends. Germline V lookup: CDR1 SGHRS, CDR2 YFSETQ. The CDR3: CASSSGHNFQETQYF. The CDR3 coding sequence is TGCGCCAGCAGCTCGGGACACAACTTCCAAGAGACCCAGTACTTC.

The CDR3 loop is CAWSSRTNSPLHF. DNA for the CDR3: TGTGCCTGGAGTTCCAGGACTAATTCACCCCTCCACTTT. The chain joins TRBV30 to TRBJ1-6; the D is unclear. Germline V gene lookup returns CDR1 GTSNPN and CDR2 SVGIG (reference sequence). CDR3 size: 13 residues. V was cut by 2 bases and J by 6 bases, with 8 bases left in between.

In the case of this clone: This sample also contains other DNA sequences that code for the same CDR3. The CDR3 nucleotides are TGTGCCTGGAGTGCCCAGGGGCCGACTGAAGCTTTCTTT. Protein sequence: CAWSAQGPTEAFF. The V call is TRBV30, the J call TRBJ1-1, with D tentatively TRBD1 (6 bases). Trimming cost V 1 base and J 5 bases, with 11 bases left between them. The CDR3 covers 13 residues. Per the germline V gene, CDR1 is GTSNPN and CDR2 is SVGIG (reference sequence).

The rearrangement uses TRBV10-1 and TRBJ1-2, with D possibly TRBD1 on 5 matching bases. V lost 6 bases to trimming and J lost 2 bases, with 10 bases between them. Germline CDR1 reads WNHNN; CDR2 reads SYGVQD (reference sequence). CDR3 length: 13 amino acids. CDR3 sequence (DNA): TGCGCCAGCAGCCCCGGGGGAAACTATGGCTACACCTTC. It codes for CASSPGGNYGYTF.

This clone was detected only a few times. This chain uses TRBV7-2 with TRBJ1-3; D ambiguous. This CDR3 spans 18 amino acids. CDR1 is SGHTA and CDR2 is FQGNSA in the germline V gene. Trimming shortened V by 0 bases and J by 0 bases, and 15 bases separated the two germline ends. Here the CDR3 reads CASSLALFRADSGNTIYF. DNA for the CDR3: TGTGCCAGCAGCTTAGCGCTATTTCGAGCCGACTCTGGAAACACCATATATTTT.

The chain recombines TRBV6-1 with TRBJ2-7; 7 bases align to TRBD1. V shed 1 base and J 6 bases; nucleotides not matched to a gene: 6. Germline values: CDR1 MNHNS, CDR2 SASEGT. The CDR3 runs 14 residues. CDR3 sequence (DNA): TGTGCCAGCAGTGAAGGACAGGGCCCTCTCGAGCAGTACTTC. It yields the protein CASSEGQGPLEQYF.

The chain couples TRBV7-2 to TRBJ1-1; 7 bases agree with TRBD1. V dropped 6 bases and J dropped 4; count of bases not matched to a gene: 11. The CDR3 is 15 amino acids. Germline assignment: CDR1 SGHTA and CDR2 FQGNSA. For the CDR3, the DNA is TGTGCCAGCAGAGCAGGTGGGGGACAGACCACTGAAGCTTTCTTT. Residues: CASRAGGGQTTEAFF.

This chain's CDR3 is CASSNPGSGANVLTF. In nucleotides, the CDR3 is TGTGCCAGCTCGAATCCAGGCTCTGGGGCCAACGTCCTGACTTTC. The chain employs TRBV14 and TRBJ2-6, with unresolved D. This CDR3 contains 15 residues. The V end was cut by 8 bases, the J end by 0 bases, with 11 bases between. Germline V gene sequence: CDR1 SGHDN, CDR2 FVKESK. Full variable domain (rest looked up from reference TRBV14 and TRBJ2-6): EAGVTQFPSHSVIEKGQTVTLRCDPISGHDNLYWYRRVMGKEIKFLLHFVKESKQDESGMPNNRFLAERTGGTYSTLKVQPAELEDSGVYFCASSNPGSGANVLTFGAGSRLTVL.

The chain couples TRBV28 to TRBJ2-1; D perhaps matches TRBD1 (5 bases). Germline assignment: CDR1 MDHEN and CDR2 SYDVKM. Trimming shortened V by 6 bases and J by 1 base, and 13 bases separated the two germline ends. The CDR3 totals 15 residues. The CDR3 coding sequence is TGTGCCAGCAGCCTGACAGTAACGTCCTACAATGAGCAGTTCTTC. It codes for CASSLTVTSYNEQFF.

The V gene is TRBV11-3, the J gene TRBJ2-2; TRBD2 aligns across 10 bases. With 1 base clipped from V and 4 bases from J, the junction kept 6 bases outside the gene matches. From germline, CDR1 is SGHNT and CDR2 YENEEA. The CDR3 covers 17 residues. The CDR3 DNA follows: TGTGCCAGCAGCTTAGGGGCGACTAGCGGGTTCACCGGGGAGCTGTTTTTT. The encoded protein is CASSLGATSGFTGELFF.

This chain links TRBV11-2 with TRBJ2-7; D might be TRBD2 (5 bases). This CDR3 is 12 amino acids long. Trimming removed 6 bases at V and 6 bases at J, with 12 bases between. The germline CDR1 and CDR2 sequences are SGHAT and FQNNGV. CDR3 sequence (DNA): TGTGCCAGCAGTCCAGGAGGAATCGAGCAGTACTTC. This gives the protein CASSPGGIEQYF.

There are a few counts of this clone. The rearrangement links TRBV28 to TRBJ2-5; possibly TRBD2 for D (6 bases). This CDR3 comprises 16 residues. V was shortened by 7 bases and J by 2 bases, with 20 bases between the two germline ends. Germline V gives CDR1 MDHEN, CDR2 SYDVKM. This CDR3 is CASNRRGRVGQETQYF. The CDR3 bases are TGTGCCAGCAACCGTCGGGGGAGAGTGGGGCAAGAGACCCAGTACTTC.

The rearrangement uses TRBV5-4 and TRBJ1-1; possible D gene TRBD1, 6 bases. The V gene's germline CDR1 is SGHNT and CDR2 YYREEE (reference sequence). The V end was cut by 4 bases, the J end by 1 base, with 14 bases between. CDR3 size: 15 residues. CDR3 sequence reads: CASSPPTGWNTEAFF. The CDR3 DNA sequence: TGTGCCAGCAGCCCTCCGACAGGTTGGAACACTGAAGCTTTCTTT.

This clone was seen many times. V and J are TRBV4-2 and TRBJ2-7; no definite D call. The V end was cut by 0 bases, the J end by 3 bases, with 3 bases between. Germline CDR1 LGHNA, CDR2 YNFKEQ. The CDR3 has 12 amino acids. Written as DNA, the CDR3 is TGTGCCAGCAGCCAAGATAACTACGAGCAGTACTTC. It is translated as CASSQDNYEQYF.

This chain connects TRBV6-6 to TRBJ1-1; D unclear. The CDR3 runs to 11 residues. Germline V gene lookup returns CDR1 MNHNY and CDR2 SVGAGI (reference sequence). Trimming removed 7 bases at V and 9 bases at J, with 12 bases between. As DNA, the CDR3 is TGTGCCAGCAATGAAGGACCAAAAGCTTTCTTT. It specifies CASNEGPKAFF.

This clone has ten or more counts. The chain couples TRBV14 to TRBJ1-4; D is undetermined. The CDR3 loop spans 15 amino acids. Trimming left V 3 bases short and J 1 base short, with 9 bases between. Germline assignment: CDR1 SGHDN and CDR2 FVKESK. CDR3 sequence (DNA): TGTGCCAGCAGCCAGAGGAAATTAACTAATGAAAAACTGTTTTTT. Its protein product is CASSQRKLTNEKLFF.